This T cell receptor (beta chain) was found in a study of response to subunit inactivated influenza vaccine. General study points: Researchers suggested that each seasonal influenza vaccination recruits few new T cells.

TCRdb processed the RT-PCR reads anew with MiXCR; each CDR3 protein has one entry. Here the sample spans 550,000 to 600,000 distinct CDR3 sequences, about 12% being singletons. CDR1 is SGHAT, CDR2 FQNNGV, per germline. Trimming took 5 bases from V and 6 from J; bases not matched to a gene: 10. The CDR3 consists of 14 residues. In the case of this clonotype: Its antigen is not identified.

The chain combines TRBV11-2 with TRBJ2-7; TRBD2 agrees at 7 bases. This sequence was found in a man aged 50 to 60 who received an inactivated influenza vaccine. The source material was PBMCs from blood, sampled on the day of vaccination. The CDR3 spells CASSLKRGVSEQYF. The DNA for the CDR3 is TGTGCCAGCAGCCTCAAACGGGGGGTGAGCGAGCAGTACTTC.